The sequence of this TCR beta chain was determined in a study of blood T cell repertoires in COVID-19. Overall study context: Specimens from acute and convalescent COVID-19 originated in the United States, Italy and Spain. In each case, the material was cDNA or gDNA derived from T cells, B-cell-depleted T cells, or PBMCs.

As handled by the study authors: Scientists estimated how many nucleated cells there were by amplifying reference gene primers. Method: immunoSEQ multiplex PCR; TCRdb's copy keeps in-frame clones and lacks some. The V and J calls and clone size are taken from that table; D and trimming were inferred from the DNA. The table includes fewer than 85,000 clones, approximately 90% detected once. The CDR3 is made up of 14 amino acids. The V gene's germline CDR1 is MNHEY and CDR2 SMNVEV (reference sequence). Germline trimming cut 11 bases from V and 4 bases from J; bases unmatched to any gene: 11. Sequences were obtained from peripheral blood. The sequence came from a man aged 50-60 years with active COVID-19. The rearrangement links TRBV27 to TRBJ2-1, with 7 bases aligning to TRBD2. In DNA form, the CDR3 reads TGTGCCTCCTGGGGAAGCGGGAAATACAATGAGCAGTTCTTC. Protein product: CASWGSGKYNEQFF.